The 17 T cell receptor beta chains below were found in one sample sequenced in a study of blood T cells in healthy people across ages. It was with a sample-barcoded 5' primer and a J-beta primer mix that a second PCR of roughly 7 to 12 cycles was run. Via MiXCR, TCRdb re-called the 5' RACE reads, giving one row per CDR3 protein. This table holds over a million distinct CDR3 sequences, less than 50% found once. Sequencing was carried out using blood. These receptors were collected from a woman aged 60-75 years in good health.

The chain carries TRBV5-1 and TRBJ2-7; the match to TRBD2 covers 8 bases. The length of the CDR3 is 16 residues. The trim removed 0 bases at V and 3 bases at J, leaving 8 bases unmatched. Germline V gene lookup returns CDR1 SGHRS and CDR2 YFSETQ. The CDR3, as DNA: TGCGCCAGCAGCTTGGGTCCTAGCGGGTTAAACTACGAGCAGTACTTC. Translating gives CASSLGPSGLNYEQYF.

Ten or more counts support this clonotype. The rearrangement links TRBV3-1 to TRBJ2-7; 9 bases fit TRBD2. With 2 bases clipped from V and 8 bases from J, the junction kept 10 bases outside the gene matches. Germline-derived CDR1 and CDR2 are LGHDT and YNNKEL (reference sequence). The CDR3 has 15 residues. Here the CDR3 reads CASSQPGGSGSKQYF. CDR3 nucleotides: TGTGCCAGCAGCCAACCCGGGGGTAGCGGGAGTAAGCAGTACTTC.

The chain links TRBV20-1 to TRBJ1-4; 11 nucleotides align to TRBD1. Germline assignment: CDR1 DFQATT and CDR2 SNEGSKA (reference sequence). The CDR3 contains 15 residues. The V and J ends lost 5 bases and 7 bases, in that order; junction bases with no gene match: 9. CDR3 protein: CSAYPTGTGGEKLFF. The CDR3 coding sequence is TGCAGTGCTTACCCGACCGGGACAGGGGGTGAAAAACTGTTTTTT.

This clonotype was seen a few times. The chain recombines TRBV6-5 with TRBJ1-4; 9 positions agree with TRBD1. Germline trimming cut 6 bases from V and 3 bases from J; bases unmatched to any gene: 2. The CDR3 has 14 residues. Germline V lookup: CDR1 MNHEY, CDR2 SVGAGI. The DNA of the CDR3 is TGTGCCAGCAGCAGGACAGGGGCTAATGAAAAACTGTTTTTT. Amino acid sequence: CASSRTGANEKLFF.

The gene calls are TRBV5-1 and TRBJ2-1; D remains ambiguous. The CDR3 is made up of 13 amino acids. The germline gives CDR1 SGHRS, CDR2 YFSETQ. The V end lost 3 bases, the J end lost 6 bases, and 10 bases lay between the germline ends. This chain's CDR3 is CASSCQSGNEQFF. DNA for the CDR3: TGCGCCAGCAGCTGCCAGTCGGGCAATGAGCAGTTCTTC.

This clonotype showed up just a few times. The chain has TRBV9 and TRBJ2-3; 8 bases align to TRBD2. The CDR3 contains 16 residues. The germline CDR1 and CDR2 sequences are SGDLS and YYNGEE. With 0 bases clipped from V and 2 bases from J, the junction kept 5 bases outside the gene matches. CDR3 region: CASSVALAASTDTQYF. For the CDR3, the DNA is TGTGCCAGCAGCGTAGCACTAGCGGCTTCCACAGATACGCAGTATTTT.

The chain is built from TRBV9 and TRBJ2-1, with D uncertain. Germline CDR1 is SGDLS and CDR2 is YYNGEE. The CDR3 is 17 amino acids. V lost 0 bases and J lost 0, with 13 bases in between. Written as DNA, the CDR3 is TGTGCCAGCAGCGTAGGAGGCGGCTTCAGCTCCTACAATGAGCAGTTCTTC. It yields the protein CASSVGGGFSSYNEQFF.

V and J are TRBV15 and TRBJ2-7, with TRBD2 matching over 12 bases. V was clipped by 0 bases and J by 3 bases; unmatched bases: 3. This CDR3 spans 16 amino acids. The germline CDR1 and CDR2 sequences are LNHNV and YYDKDF (reference sequence). The CDR3 is CATSRDWGLAGYEQYF. The CDR3 nucleotides read TGTGCCACCAGCAGAGATTGGGGACTAGCGGGCTACGAGCAGTACTTC.

This chain joins TRBV6-6 and TRBJ1-6; D is perhaps TRBD1 (5 bases). This CDR3 contains 16 residues. Germline CDR1 reads MNHNY; CDR2 reads SVGAGI (reference sequence). Between the trimmed V and J ends, which lost 0 bases and 6 bases, there was a span of 12 bases. CDR3 coding DNA: TGTGCCAGCAGTTACTCTTCAGGGCAGCCTAATTCACCCCTCCACTTT. Translation gives CASSYSSGQPNSPLHF.

Comment on this clonotype: Mismatch with germline at one junction end may stem from a read error. The rearrangement links TRBV7-8 to TRBJ1-3; a weak D match, TRBD1 (5 bases). CDR1 and CDR2 from the germline V gene are SGHVS and FQNEAQ. The CDR3 has 15 residues. CDR3 nucleotide sequence: TGTGCCAGCAGCTGGGGGGGGACCTCTGGAAGCACCATATATTTT. Its translation: CASSWGGTSGSTIYF.

This clonotype has more than one count but fewer than ten. J is TRBJ2-5 and V is TRBV5-1; TRBD1 might be the D (6 bases). This CDR3 is 16 amino acids long. V was clipped by 0 bases and J by 1 base, with 13 bases between them. The V gene's germline CDR1 is SGHRS and CDR2 YFSETQ. For the CDR3, the DNA is TGCGCCAGCAGCTTGGAACAGGGATATAGCCAAGAGACCCAGTACTTC. Its translation: CASSLEQGYSQETQYF.

This clonotype was recorded a few times. The V gene is TRBV9, the J gene TRBJ2-1; 14 nucleotides agree with TRBD2. J gave up 7 bases and V 4 bases, and 10 bases lay outside the gene matches. The germline V gene encodes CDR1 SGDLS and CDR2 YYNGEE. The CDR3 spans 17 residues. The CDR3 sequence: CASSIGGTSGSRNEQFF. The CDR3 DNA reads TGTGCCAGCAGCATAGGCGGGACTAGCGGGAGTCGGAATGAGCAGTTCTTC.

As to this clonotype: One junction end disagrees with the germline gene, perhaps due to a read error. V and J are TRBV20-1 and TRBJ1-2; 7 bases line up with TRBD1. The CDR3 extends over 14 amino acids. Germline V CDR1 and CDR2: DFQATT, SNEGSKA (reference sequence). In DNA form, the CDR3 reads TGCATTGCTATTCCCCCCGGGACAGCCTATGGCTACACCTTC. Residues: CIAIPPGTAYGYTF.

This sequence joins TRBV6-5 and TRBJ2-7; maybe TRBD2 (6 bases). V lost 3 bases and J 3 bases, leaving 12 bases between the germline ends. Germline V gives CDR1 MNHEY, CDR2 SVGAGI. This CDR3 region has 14 residues. CDR3 loop: CASSYRRASYEQYF. The DNA for the CDR3 is TGTGCCAGCAGTTATCGGAGGGCGAGCTACGAGCAGTACTTC.

This clonotype has only a few counts. This chain connects TRBV12-3 or TRBV12-4 to TRBJ2-1; no definite D call. CDR3 length: 13 residues. The V and J ends lost 6 bases and 9 bases respectively, with 15 bases between them. CDR3 DNA: TGTGCCAGCAGGATGGTGGTGGATCTTGAGCAGTTCTTC. It encodes CASRMVVDLEQFF.

Only a few counts were recorded for this clonotype. The chain combines TRBV7-3 with TRBJ2-1; 7 bases fit TRBD1. After removal of 5 bases from V and 4 bases from J, the junction contained 5 bases not matched to a gene. The germline V gene has CDR1 SGHTA and CDR2 FQGTGA. The CDR3 contains 14 residues. The CDR3 sequence is CASSPPGQYNEQFF. CDR3 nucleotides: TGTGCCAGCAGCCCGCCGGGACAGTACAATGAGCAGTTCTTC.

The chain carries TRBV7-8 and TRBJ2-1; tentative D call: TRBD2 (5 bases). The germline gives CDR1 SGHVS, CDR2 FQNEAQ. The CDR3 totals 11 residues. Trimming shortened V by 5 bases and J by 10 bases, and 9 bases separated the two germline ends. The CDR3 spells CASSQEAEQFF. The CDR3 coding sequence is TGTGCCAGCAGCCAGGAGGCGGAGCAGTTCTTC.